This TCR beta chain was captured in a study of cytomegalovirus exposure and HLA in healthy donors. A multiplex PCR was run with 60 Vbeta primers and 13 Jbeta primers. Sequenced by immunoSEQ multiplex PCR; TCRdb stores in-frame clones only, minus some. The sample includes about 120,000 clones, approximately 70% of them seen just once. Germline lookup yields CDR1 MDHEN and CDR2 SYDVKM. This CDR3 region has 14 residues. Deletions cut 2 bases from V and 15 bases from J, with 20 bases between. What was sequenced was PBMCs. The chain has TRBV28 and TRBJ2-4; D perhaps matches TRBD2 (5 bases). The receptor was derived from a man aged 30-40 years in good health and CMV-seropositive. The CDR3 region has the DNA TGTGCCAGCAGTTTAACCAGCGGCCCCGGCATCCCGTACTTC. It codes for CASSLTSGPGIPYF.